Sequencing of this TCR beta chain was carried out in a study of PD-1 blockade in classical Hodgkin lymphoma. General observations from the study: The causes of the repertoire differences, possibly disease activity or prior therapy, remain undefined. Compared with healthy donors, newly diagnosed patients reportedly showed lower baseline TCR diversity.

In its sample, this clone was seen once. Its antigen is unknown. Assay: immunoSEQ multiplex PCR; the TCRdb copy retains only in-frame clones and omits some. The sample gives 70,000 or so clones, nearly 95% of which show up once; roughly 2.7% is in the top ten. CDR1 is LNHNV, CDR2 YYDKDF, per germline (reference sequence). The CDR3 runs to 17 residues. The V gene lost 0 bases and the J gene lost 4 bases, with 16 bases spanning the gap. Time point given: newly diagnosed, previously untreated cHL patient sample. Untreated, newly diagnosed classical Hodgkin lymphoma PBMCs served for comparison. Material for sequencing was peripheral blood mononuclear cells (PBMCs). This rearrangement joins TRBV15 to TRBJ1-3; D perhaps matches TRBD1 (6 bases). The receptor's source is a human donor with classical Hodgkin lymphoma. Written as DNA, the CDR3 is TGTGCCACCAGCAGAGATACAGGGCCGCGTCAGGGAAACACCATATATTTT. Its translation is CATSRDTGPRQGNTIYF.